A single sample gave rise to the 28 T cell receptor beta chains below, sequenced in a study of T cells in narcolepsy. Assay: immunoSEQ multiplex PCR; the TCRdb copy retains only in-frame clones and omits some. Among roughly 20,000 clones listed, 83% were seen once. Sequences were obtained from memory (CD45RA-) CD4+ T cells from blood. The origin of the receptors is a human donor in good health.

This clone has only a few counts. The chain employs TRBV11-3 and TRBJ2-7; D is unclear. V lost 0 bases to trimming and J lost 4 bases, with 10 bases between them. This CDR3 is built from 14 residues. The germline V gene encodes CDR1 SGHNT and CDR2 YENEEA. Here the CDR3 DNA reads TGTGCCAGCAGCTTAGAAGGGAACGGTTACGAGCAGTACTTC. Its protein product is CASSLEGNGYEQYF.

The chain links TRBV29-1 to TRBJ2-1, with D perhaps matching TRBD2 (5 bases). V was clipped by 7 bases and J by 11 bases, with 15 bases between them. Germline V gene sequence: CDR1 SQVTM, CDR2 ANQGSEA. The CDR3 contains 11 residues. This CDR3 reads CSARGREKQFF. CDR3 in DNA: TGCAGCGCCCGAGGACGGGAAAAGCAGTTCTTC.

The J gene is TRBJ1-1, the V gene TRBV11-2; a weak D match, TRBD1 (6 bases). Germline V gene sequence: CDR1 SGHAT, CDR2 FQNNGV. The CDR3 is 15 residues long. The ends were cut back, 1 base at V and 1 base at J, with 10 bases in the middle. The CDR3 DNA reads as TGTGCCAGCAGCTTAGCCGGGGGCACGAACACTGAAGCTTTCTTT. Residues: CASSLAGGTNTEAFF.

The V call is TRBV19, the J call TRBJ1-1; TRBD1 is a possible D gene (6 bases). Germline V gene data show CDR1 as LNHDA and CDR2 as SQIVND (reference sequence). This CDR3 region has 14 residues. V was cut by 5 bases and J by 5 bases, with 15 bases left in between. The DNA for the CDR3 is TGTGCCAGTAGTGCGCTACAGGGAAGGACTGAAGCTTTCTTT. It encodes CASSALQGRTEAFF.

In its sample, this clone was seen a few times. CDR3 residues: CASLAGGTDTQYF. The CDR3 DNA sequence: TGTGCCAGTCTAGCGGGAGGCACAGATACGCAGTATTTT. V and J are TRBV27 and TRBJ2-3; 10 nucleotides agree with TRBD2. Germline loops: CDR1 MNHEY, CDR2 SMNVEV (reference sequence). V dropped 9 bases and J dropped 1; count of bases not matched to a gene: 1. The CDR3 runs to 13 residues.

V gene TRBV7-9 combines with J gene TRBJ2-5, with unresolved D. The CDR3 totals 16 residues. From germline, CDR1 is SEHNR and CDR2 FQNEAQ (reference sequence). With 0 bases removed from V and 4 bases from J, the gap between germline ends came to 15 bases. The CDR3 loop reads CASSLARLLSVETQYF. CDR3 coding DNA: TGTGCCAGCAGCTTAGCTCGGCTACTATCGGTAGAGACCCAGTACTTC.

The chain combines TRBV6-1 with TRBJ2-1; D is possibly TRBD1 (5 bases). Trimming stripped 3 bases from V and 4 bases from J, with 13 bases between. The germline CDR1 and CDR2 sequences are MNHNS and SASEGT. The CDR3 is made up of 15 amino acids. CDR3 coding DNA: TGTGCCAGCAGTGAGGCCTCTACAGGATACAATGAGCAGTTCTTC. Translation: CASSEASTGYNEQFF.

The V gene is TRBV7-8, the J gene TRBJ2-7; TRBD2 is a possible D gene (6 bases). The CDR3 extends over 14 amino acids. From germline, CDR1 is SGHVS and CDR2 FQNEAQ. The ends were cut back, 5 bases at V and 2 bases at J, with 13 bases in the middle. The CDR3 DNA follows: TGTGCCAGCAGCCCCGGGGGTTGGGCCTACGAGCAGTACTTC. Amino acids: CASSPGGWAYEQYF.

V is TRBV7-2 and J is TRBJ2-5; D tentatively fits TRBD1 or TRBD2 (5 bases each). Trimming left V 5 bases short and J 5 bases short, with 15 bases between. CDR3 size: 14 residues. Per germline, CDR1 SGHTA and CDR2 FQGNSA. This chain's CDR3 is CASSRGGWGETQYF. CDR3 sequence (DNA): TGTGCCAGCAGCCGTGGCGGGTGGGGGGAGACCCAGTACTTC. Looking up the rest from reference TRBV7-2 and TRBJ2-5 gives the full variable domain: GAGVSQSPSNKVTEKGKDVELRCDPISGHTALYWYRQSLGQGLEFLIYFQGNSAPDKSGLPSDRFSAERTGGSVSTLTIQRTQQEDSAVYLCASSRGGWGETQYFGPGTRLLVL.

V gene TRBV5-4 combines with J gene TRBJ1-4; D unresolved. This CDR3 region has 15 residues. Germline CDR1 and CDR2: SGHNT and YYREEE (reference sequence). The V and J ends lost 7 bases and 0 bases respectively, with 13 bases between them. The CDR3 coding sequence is TGTGCCAGCTCAAATTCGTATGCAACTAATGAAAAACTGTTTTTT. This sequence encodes CASSNSYATNEKLFF.

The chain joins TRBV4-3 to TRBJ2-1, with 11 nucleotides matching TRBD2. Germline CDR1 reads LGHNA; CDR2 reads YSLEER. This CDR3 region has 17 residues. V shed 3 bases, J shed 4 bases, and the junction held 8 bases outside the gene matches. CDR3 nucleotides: TGCGCCAGCAGCCATGCCCCGACTAGCGGGACGTACAATGAGCAGTTCTTC. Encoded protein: CASSHAPTSGTYNEQFF.

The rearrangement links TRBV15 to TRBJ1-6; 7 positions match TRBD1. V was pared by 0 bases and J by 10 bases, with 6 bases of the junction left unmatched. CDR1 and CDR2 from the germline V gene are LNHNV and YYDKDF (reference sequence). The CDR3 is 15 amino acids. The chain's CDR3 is CATSRDAGGESPLHF. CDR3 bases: TGTGCCACCAGCAGAGATGCAGGGGGAGAATCACCCCTCCACTTT.

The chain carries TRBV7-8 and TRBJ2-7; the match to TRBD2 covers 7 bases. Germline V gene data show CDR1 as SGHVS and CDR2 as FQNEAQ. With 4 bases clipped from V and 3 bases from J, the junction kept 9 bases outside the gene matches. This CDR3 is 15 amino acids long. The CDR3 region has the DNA TGTGCCAGCAGCTCCTACTGGGGCGGGAGCTACGAGCAGTACTTC. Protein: CASSSYWGGSYEQYF.

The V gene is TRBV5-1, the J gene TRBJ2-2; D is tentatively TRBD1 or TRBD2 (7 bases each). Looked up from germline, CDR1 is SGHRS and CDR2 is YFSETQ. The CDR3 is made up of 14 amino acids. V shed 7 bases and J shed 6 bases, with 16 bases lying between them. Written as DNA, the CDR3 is TGCGCCAGCCGGAGGGAGGGGGCTTCCGGGGAGCTGTTTTTT. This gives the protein CASRREGASGELFF.

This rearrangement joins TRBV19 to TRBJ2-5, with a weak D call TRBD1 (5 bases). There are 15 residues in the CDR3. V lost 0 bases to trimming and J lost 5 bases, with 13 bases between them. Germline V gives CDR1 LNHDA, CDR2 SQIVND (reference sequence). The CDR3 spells CASSIEGARVETQYF. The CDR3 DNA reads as TGTGCCAGTAGTATAGAAGGGGCCAGGGTTGAGACCCAGTACTTC.

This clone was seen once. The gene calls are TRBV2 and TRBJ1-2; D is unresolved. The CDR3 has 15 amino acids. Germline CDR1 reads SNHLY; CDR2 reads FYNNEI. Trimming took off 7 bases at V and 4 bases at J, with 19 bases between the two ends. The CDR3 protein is CASTPGRGNSYGYTF. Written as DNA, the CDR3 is TGTGCCAGCACCCCCGGGCGGGGAAATTCCTATGGCTACACCTTC.

CDR3 nucleotides: TGTGCCAGCAGCTTAGAAGTATATCAGCCCCAGCATTTT. Amino acids: CASSLEVYQPQHF. The V and J genes are TRBV7-2 and TRBJ1-5, with D uncertain. Germline lookup yields CDR1 SGHTA and CDR2 FQGNSA. CDR3 length: 13 residues. V was pared by 1 base and J by 5 bases, with 6 bases between. Full variable domain (outside the CDR3, taken from reference TRBV7-2 and TRBJ1-5): GAGVSQSPSNKVTEKGKDVELRCDPISGHTALYWYRQSLGQGLEFLIYFQGNSAPDKSGLPSDRFSAERTGGSVSTLTIQRTQQEDSAVYLCASSLEVYQPQHFGDGTRLSIL.

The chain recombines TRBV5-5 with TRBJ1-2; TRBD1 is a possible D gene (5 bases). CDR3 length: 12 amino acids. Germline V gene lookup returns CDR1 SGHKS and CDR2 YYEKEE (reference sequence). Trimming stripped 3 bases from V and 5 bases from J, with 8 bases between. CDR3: CASSSPGYGYTF. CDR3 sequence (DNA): TGTGCCAGCAGCTCGCCAGGGTATGGCTACACCTTC. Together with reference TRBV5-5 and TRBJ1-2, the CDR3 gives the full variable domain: DAGVTQSPTHLIKTRGQQVTLRCSPISGHKSVSWYQQVLGQGPQFIFQYYEKEERGRGNFPDRFSARQFPNYSSELNVNALLLGDSALYLCASSSPGYGYTFGSGTRLTVV.

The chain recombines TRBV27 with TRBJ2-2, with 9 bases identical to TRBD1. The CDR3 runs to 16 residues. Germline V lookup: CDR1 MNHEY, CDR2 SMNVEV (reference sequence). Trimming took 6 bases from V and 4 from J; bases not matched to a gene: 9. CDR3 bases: TGTGCCAGCAGCCGATACGGGACAGGGACCACCGGGGAGCTGTTTTTT. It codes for CASSRYGTGTTGELFF.

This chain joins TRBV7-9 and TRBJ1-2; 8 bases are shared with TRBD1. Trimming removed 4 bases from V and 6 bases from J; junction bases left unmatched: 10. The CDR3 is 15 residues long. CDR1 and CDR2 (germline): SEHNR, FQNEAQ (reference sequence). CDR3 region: CASSYKPGQANGYTF. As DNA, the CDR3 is TGTGCCAGCAGCTACAAGCCGGGACAGGCAAATGGCTACACCTTC.

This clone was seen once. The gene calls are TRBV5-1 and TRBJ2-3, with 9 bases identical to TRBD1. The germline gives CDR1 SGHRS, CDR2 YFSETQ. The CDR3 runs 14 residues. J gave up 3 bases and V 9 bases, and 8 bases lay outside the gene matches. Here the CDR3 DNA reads TGCGCCACTGGCCCGGGACAGGGTACAGATACGCAGTATTTT. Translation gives CATGPGQGTDTQYF.

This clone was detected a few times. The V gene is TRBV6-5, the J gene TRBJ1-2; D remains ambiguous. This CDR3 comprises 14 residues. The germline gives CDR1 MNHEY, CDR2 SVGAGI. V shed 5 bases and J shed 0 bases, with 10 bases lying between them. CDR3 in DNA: TGTGCCAGCAGTGAACGGGGAGCTAACTATGGCTACACCTTC. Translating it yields CASSERGANYGYTF.

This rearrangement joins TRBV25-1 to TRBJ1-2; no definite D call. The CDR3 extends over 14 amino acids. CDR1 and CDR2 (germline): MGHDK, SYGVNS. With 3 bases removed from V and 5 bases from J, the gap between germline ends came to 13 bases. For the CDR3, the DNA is TGTGCCAGCAGTGACCCTATGGGAAGTTATGGCTACACCTTC. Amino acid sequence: CASSDPMGSYGYTF.

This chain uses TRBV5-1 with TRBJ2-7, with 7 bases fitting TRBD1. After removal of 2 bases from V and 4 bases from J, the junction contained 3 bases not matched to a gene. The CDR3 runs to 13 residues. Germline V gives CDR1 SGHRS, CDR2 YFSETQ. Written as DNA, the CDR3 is TGCGCCAGCAGCTTCGAGACAGGGTACGAGCAGTACTTC. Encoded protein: CASSFETGYEQYF.

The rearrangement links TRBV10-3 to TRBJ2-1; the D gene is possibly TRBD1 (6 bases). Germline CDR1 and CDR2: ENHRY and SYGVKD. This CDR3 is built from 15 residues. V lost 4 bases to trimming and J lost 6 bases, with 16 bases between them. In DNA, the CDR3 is TGTGCCATCAGTGGAAACAGGGCTGGAAGCAATGAGCAGTTCTTC. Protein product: CAISGNRAGSNEQFF.

The CDR3 sequence is CASSQVNLVATGELFF. The CDR3 region has the DNA TGCGCCAGCAGCCAAGTAAACCTCGTGGCCACCGGGGAGCTGTTTTTT. The chain is built from TRBV4-1 and TRBJ2-2; the D is unclear. CDR3 size: 16 residues. Trimming cost V 1 base and J 4 bases, with 13 bases left between them. CDR1 MGHRA and CDR2 YSYEKL come from the germline V gene.

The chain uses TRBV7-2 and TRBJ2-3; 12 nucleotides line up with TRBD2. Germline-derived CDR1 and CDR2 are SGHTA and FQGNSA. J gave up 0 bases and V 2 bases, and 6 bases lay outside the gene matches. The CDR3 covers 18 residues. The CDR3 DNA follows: TGTGCCAGCAGCTTACGATCTAGCGGGGGGGCTAGCACAGATACGCAGTATTTT. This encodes CASSLRSSGGASTDTQYF. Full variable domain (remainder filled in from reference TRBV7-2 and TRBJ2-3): GAGVSQSPSNKVTEKGKDVELRCDPISGHTALYWYRQSLGQGLEFLIYFQGNSAPDKSGLPSDRFSAERTGGSVSTLTIQRTQQEDSAVYLCASSLRSSGGASTDTQYFGPGTRLTVL.

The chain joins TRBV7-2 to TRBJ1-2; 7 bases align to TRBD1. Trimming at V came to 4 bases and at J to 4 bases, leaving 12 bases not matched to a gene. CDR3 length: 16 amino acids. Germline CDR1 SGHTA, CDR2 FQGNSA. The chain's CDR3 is CASSSGTGQSSYGYTF. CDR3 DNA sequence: TGTGCCAGCAGCTCAGGGACGGGACAGTCGAGCTATGGCTACACCTTC.